The clone carrying this TCR beta chain was detected once. The antigen is unknown. CDR3 length: 15 amino acids. Unmatched junction bases numbered 3, after V lost 4 bases and J lost 0 bases. Per the germline V gene, CDR1 is SGHRS and CDR2 is YFSETQ. PCR involved 60 Vbeta and 13 Jbeta primers. Measured with immunoSEQ multiplex PCR; TCRdb has only the in-frame clones, and not every one. The data hold around 150,000 clones, with approximately 85% observed a single time. This entry comes from a study of cytomegalovirus exposure and HLA in healthy donors. Whole-study findings and limits: Follow-up analysis later connected one missense variant in DCLRE1C with trimming of TCR beta V- and J-genes. Certain indistinguishable V segments, among them TRBV6-2 and TRBV6-3, were excluded. TCR beta sequences reportedly predicted the HLA-A and HLA-B alleles of most subjects accurately.

The donors comprised healthy bone marrow donors. This receptor was obtained from a woman between 50 and 59 years old in good health and CMV-seropositive. The sample was PBMCs. The chain employs TRBV5-1 and TRBJ1-4; 7 positions agree with TRBD1. CDR3 amino acids: CASSTGAATNEKLFF. The CDR3 nucleotides are TGCGCCAGCAGCACAGGGGCAGCAACTAATGAAAAACTGTTTTTT.